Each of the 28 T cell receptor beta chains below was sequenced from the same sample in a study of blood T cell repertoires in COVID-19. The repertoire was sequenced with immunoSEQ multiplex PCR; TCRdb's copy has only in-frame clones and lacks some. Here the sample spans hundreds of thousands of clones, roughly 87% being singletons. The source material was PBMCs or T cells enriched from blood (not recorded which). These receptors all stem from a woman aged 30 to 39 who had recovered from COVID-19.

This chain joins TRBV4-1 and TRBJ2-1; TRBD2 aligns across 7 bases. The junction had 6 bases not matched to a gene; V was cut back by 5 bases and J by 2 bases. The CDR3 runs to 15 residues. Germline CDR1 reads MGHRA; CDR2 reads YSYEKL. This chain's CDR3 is CASSWLADTYNEQFF. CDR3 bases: TGCGCCAGCAGCTGGCTAGCGGACACCTACAATGAGCAGTTCTTC.

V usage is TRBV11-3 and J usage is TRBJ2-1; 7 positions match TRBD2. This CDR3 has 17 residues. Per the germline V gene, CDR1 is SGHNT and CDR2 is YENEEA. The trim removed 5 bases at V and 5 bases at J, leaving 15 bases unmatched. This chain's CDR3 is CASSPHLGLAAHNEQFF. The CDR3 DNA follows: TGTGCCAGCAGCCCCCACCTCGGGCTAGCGGCCCACAATGAGCAGTTCTTC.

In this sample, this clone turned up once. The CDR3 DNA sequence: TGTGCCAGCCAGGAAATACCGGGAATGTCACCCCTCCACTTT. Translated: CASQEIPGMSPLHF. The J gene is TRBJ1-6, the V gene TRBV6-6; D gene uncertain. CDR3 length equals 14 residues. Trimming left V 8 bases short and J 10 bases short, with 18 bases between. Germline-derived CDR1 and CDR2 are MNHNY and SVGAGI (reference sequence).

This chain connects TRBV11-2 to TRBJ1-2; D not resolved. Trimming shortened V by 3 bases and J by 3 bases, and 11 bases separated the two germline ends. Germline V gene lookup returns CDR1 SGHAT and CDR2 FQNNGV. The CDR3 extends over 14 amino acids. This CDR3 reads CASSFSEQDYGYTF. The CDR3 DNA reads TGTGCCAGCAGCTTTTCTGAACAAGACTATGGCTACACCTTC.

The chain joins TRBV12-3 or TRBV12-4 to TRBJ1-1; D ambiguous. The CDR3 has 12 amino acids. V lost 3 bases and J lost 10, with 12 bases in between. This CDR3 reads CASSFSEPGAFF. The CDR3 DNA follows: TGTGCCAGCAGTTTTAGTGAGCCAGGAGCTTTCTTT.

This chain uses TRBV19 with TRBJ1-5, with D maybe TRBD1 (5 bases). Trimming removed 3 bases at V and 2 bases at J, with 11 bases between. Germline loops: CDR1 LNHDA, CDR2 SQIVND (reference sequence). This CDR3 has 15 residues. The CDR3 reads CASSISGAGNQPQHF. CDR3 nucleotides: TGTGCCAGTAGTATTTCTGGGGCGGGCAATCAGCCCCAGCATTTT.

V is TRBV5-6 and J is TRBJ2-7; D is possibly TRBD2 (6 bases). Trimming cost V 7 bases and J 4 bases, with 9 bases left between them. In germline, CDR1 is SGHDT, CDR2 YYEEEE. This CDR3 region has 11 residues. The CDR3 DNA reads TGTGCCAGCTCCCGGGGGTACGAGCAGTACTTC. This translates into CASSRGYEQYF.

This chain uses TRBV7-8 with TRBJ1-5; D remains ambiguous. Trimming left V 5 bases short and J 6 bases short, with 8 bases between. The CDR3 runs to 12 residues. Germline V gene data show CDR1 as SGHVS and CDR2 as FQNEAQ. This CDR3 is CASSALTQPQHF. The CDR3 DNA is TGTGCCAGCAGCGCACTCACTCAGCCCCAGCATTTT.

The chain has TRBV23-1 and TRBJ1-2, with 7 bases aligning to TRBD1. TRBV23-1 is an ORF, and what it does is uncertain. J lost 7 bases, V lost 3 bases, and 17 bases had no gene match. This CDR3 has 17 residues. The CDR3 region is CASSHRTKTTGFGGYTF. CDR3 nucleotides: TGCGCCAGCAGTCATCGGACGAAGACGACAGGGTTTGGTGGCTACACCTTC.

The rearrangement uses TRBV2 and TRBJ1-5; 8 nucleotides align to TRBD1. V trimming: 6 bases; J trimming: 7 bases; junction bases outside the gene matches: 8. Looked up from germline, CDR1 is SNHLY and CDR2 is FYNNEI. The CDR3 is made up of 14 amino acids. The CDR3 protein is CASSPDRGGQPQHF. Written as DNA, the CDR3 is TGTGCCAGCAGCCCCGACAGGGGAGGACAGCCCCAGCATTTT.

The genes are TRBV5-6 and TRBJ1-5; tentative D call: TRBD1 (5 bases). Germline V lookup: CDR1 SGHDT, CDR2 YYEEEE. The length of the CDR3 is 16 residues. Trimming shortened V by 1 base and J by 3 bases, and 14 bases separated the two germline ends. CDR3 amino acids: CASSLFRDSFNQPQHF. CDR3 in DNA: TGTGCCAGCAGCTTGTTTCGAGACAGTTTCAATCAGCCCCAGCATTTT.

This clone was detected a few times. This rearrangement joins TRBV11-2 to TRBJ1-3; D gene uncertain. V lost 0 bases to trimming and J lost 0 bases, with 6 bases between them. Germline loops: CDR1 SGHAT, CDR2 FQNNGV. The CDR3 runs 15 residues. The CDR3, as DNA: TGTGCCAGCAGCTTAGAGGGCCGCTCTGGAAACACCATATATTTT. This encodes CASSLEGRSGNTIYF.

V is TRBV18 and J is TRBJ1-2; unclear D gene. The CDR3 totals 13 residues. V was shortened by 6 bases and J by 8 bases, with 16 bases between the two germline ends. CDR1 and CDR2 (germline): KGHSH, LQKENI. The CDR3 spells CASSPTLRGGYTF. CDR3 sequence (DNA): TGTGCCAGCTCCCCAACACTTCGAGGGGGCTACACCTTC.

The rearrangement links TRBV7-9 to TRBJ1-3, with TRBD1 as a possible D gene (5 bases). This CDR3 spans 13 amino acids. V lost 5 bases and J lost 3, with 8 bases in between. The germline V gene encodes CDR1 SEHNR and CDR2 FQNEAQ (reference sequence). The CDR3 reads CASSTGGGNTIYF. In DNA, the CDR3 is TGTGCCAGCAGCACAGGTGGTGGAAACACCATATATTTT.

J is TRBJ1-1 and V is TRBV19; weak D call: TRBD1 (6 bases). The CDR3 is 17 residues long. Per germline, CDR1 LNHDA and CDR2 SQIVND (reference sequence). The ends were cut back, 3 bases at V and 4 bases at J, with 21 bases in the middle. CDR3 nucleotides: TGTGCCAGTAGTATCAGACAACCTATGCTAGGGGGCACTGAAGCTTTCTTT. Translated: CASSIRQPMLGGTEAFF.

CDR3 protein: CASSPPSGSSDNEQFF. In DNA, the CDR3 is TGCGCCAGCAGCCCTCCTAGCGGGAGTTCCGACAATGAGCAGTTCTTC. This rearrangement joins TRBV5-1 to TRBJ2-1, with 10 nucleotides matching TRBD2. The CDR3 is 16 residues long. Germline V CDR1 and CDR2: SGHRS, YFSETQ. Germline trimming cut 4 bases from V and 5 bases from J; bases unmatched to any gene: 9.

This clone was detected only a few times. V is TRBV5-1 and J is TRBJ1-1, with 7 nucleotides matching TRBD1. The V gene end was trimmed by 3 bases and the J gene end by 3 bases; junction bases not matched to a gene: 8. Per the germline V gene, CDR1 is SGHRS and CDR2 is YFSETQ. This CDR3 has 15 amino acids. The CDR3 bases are TGCGCCAGCAGCTCACGTGCCCAGGGGGACACTGAAGCTTTCTTT. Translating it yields CASSSRAQGDTEAFF.

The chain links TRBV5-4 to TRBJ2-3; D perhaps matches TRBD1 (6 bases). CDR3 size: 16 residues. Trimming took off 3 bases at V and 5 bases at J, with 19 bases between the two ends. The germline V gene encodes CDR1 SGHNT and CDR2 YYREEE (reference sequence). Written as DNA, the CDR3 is TGTGCCAGCAGCTCCCCTCTCACAGGGAATCAAGATACGCAGTATTTT. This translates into CASSSPLTGNQDTQYF.

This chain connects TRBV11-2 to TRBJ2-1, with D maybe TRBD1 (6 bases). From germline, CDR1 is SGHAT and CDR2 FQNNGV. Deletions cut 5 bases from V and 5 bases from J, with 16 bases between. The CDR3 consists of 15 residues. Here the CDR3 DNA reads TGTGCCAGCAGCCCCCTGAGGGGGAGAGACAATGAGCAGTTCTTC. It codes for CASSPLRGRDNEQFF.

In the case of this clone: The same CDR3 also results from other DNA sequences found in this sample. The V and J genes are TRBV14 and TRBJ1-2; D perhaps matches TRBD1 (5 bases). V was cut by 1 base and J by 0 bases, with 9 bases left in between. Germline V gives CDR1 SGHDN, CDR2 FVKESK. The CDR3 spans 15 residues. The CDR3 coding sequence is TGTGCCAGCAGCCAAGGCGGCAGGGCTAACTATGGCTACACCTTC. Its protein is CASSQGGRANYGYTF.

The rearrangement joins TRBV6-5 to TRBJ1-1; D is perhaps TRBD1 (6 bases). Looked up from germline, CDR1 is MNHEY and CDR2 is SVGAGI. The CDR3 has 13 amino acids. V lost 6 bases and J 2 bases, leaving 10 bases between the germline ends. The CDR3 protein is CASRKDSNTEAFF. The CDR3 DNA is TGTGCCAGCAGAAAGGACAGCAACACTGAAGCTTTCTTT.

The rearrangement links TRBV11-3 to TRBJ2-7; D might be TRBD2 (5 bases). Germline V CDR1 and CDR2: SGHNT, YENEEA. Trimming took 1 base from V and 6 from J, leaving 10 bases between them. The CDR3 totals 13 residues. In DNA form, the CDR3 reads TGTGCCAGCAGCTTAGTAAAGGACTCCGAGCAGTACTTC. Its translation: CASSLVKDSEQYF.

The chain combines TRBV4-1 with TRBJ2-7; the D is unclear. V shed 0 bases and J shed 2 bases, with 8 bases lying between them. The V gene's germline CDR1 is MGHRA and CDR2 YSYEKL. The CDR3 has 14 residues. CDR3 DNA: TGCGCCAGCAGCCAAGAACTATGGGCCTACGAGCAGTACTTC. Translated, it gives CASSQELWAYEQYF.

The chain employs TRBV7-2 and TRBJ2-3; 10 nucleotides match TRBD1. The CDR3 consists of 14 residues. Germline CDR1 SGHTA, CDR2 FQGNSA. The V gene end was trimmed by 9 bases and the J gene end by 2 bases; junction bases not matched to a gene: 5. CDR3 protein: CASPGQGNTDTQYF. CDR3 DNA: TGTGCCAGTCCGGGACAGGGGAACACAGATACGCAGTATTTT.

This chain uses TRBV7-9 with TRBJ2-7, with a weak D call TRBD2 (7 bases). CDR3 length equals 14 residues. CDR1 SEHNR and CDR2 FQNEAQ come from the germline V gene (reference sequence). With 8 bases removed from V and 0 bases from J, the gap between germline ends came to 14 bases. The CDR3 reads CASEDGGPSYEQYF. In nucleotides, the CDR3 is TGTGCCAGCGAAGACGGGGGGCCCTCCTACGAGCAGTACTTC.

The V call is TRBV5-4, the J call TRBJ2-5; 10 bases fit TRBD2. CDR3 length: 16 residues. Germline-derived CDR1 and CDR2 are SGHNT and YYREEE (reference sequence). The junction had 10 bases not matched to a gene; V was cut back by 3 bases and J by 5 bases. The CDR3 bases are TGTGCCAGCAGCTCTGGGCTAGCGGGGGTAGGTGAGACCCAGTACTTC. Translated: CASSSGLAGVGETQYF.

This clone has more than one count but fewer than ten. The CDR3 sequence: CASSRQGQGVEKLFF. The CDR3 DNA reads TGTGCCAGCTCACGGCAAGGACAGGGCGTCGAAAAACTGTTTTTT. The chain links TRBV18 to TRBJ1-4; 8 nucleotides agree with TRBD1. CDR1 and CDR2 from the germline V gene are KGHSH and LQKENI. The CDR3 has 15 residues. Germline trimming cut 4 bases from V and 8 bases from J; bases unmatched to any gene: 9.

Written as DNA, the CDR3 is TGTGCCATCAGTGTTAACTCTGGAAACACCATATATTTT. Translating it yields CAISVNSGNTIYF. V and J are TRBV10-3 and TRBJ1-3, with D hard to call. The germline V gene encodes CDR1 ENHRY and CDR2 SYGVKD. V was clipped by 4 bases and J by 0 bases, with 4 bases between them. The CDR3 contains 13 residues.